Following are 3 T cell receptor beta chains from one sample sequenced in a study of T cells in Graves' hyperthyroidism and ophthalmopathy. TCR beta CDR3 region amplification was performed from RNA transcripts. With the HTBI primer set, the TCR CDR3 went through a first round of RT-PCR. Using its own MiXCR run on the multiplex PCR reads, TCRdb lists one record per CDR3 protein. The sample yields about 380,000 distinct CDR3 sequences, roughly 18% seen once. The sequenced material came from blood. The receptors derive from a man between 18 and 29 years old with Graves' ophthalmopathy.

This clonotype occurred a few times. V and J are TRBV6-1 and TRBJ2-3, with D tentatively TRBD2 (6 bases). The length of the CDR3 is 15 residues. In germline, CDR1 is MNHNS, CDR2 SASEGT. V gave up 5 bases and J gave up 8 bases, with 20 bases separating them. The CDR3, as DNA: TGTGCCAGCAGTCCCCCACTGCGGGGCGGAATTACGCAGTATTTT. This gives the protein CASSPPLRGGITQYF.

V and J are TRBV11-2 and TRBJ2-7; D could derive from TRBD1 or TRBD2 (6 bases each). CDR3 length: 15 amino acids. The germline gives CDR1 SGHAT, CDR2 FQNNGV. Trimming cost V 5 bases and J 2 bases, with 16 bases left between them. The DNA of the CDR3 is TGTGCCAGCAGCCCGGTAGGGGGGATAACCTACGAGCAGTACTTC. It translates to CASSPVGGITYEQYF.

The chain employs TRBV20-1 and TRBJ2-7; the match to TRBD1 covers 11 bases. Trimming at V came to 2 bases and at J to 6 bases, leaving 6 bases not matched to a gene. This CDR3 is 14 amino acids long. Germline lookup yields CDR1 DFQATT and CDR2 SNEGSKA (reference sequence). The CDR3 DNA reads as TGCAGTGCTAGAAGAGGACAGGGGGCTAGCGAGCAGTACTTC. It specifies CSARRGQGASEQYF.